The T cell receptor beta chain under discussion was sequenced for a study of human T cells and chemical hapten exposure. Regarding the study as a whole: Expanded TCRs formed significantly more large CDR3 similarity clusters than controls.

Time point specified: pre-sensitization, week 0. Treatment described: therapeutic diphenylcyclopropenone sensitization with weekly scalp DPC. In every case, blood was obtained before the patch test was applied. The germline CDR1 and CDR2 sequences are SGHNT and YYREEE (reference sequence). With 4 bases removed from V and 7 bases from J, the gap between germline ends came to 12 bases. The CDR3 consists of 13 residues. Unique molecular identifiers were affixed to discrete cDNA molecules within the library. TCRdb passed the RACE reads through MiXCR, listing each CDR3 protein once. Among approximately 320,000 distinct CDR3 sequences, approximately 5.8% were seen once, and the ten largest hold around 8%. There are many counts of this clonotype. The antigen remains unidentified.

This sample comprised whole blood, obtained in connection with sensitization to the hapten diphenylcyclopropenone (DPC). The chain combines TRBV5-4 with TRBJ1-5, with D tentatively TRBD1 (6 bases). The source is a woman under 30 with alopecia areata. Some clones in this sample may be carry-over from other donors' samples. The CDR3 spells CASSVDRRQPQHF. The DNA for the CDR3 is TGTGCCAGCAGCGTTGACAGGCGCCAGCCCCAGCATTTT.